The 20 T cell receptor beta chains below all came from one sample that was sequenced in a study of blood T cell repertoires in COVID-19. Using immunoSEQ multiplex PCR, the repertoire was profiled, and TCRdb retains in-frame clones only, with some absent. Among roughly 400,000 clones, 90% were seen once, and the ten largest hold about 0.63%. What was sequenced was PBMCs or T cells enriched from blood (not recorded which). These receptor sequences come from a young man who had recovered from COVID-19.

The chain uses TRBV27 and TRBJ2-7, with TRBD1 identical over 7 bases. Germline V gene lookup returns CDR1 MNHEY and CDR2 SMNVEV (reference sequence). This CDR3 is built from 13 residues. The junction had 4 bases not matched to a gene; V was cut back by 8 bases and J by 0 bases. CDR3 amino acids: CASARDSSYEQYF. Written as DNA, the CDR3 is TGTGCCAGCGCTCGGGACAGCTCCTACGAGCAGTACTTC.

The V and J genes are TRBV4-1 and TRBJ1-2; D remains unclear. V gave up 0 bases and J gave up 8 bases, with 19 bases separating them. CDR1 and CDR2 from the germline V gene are MGHRA and YSYEKL. CDR3 length: 16 residues. DNA for the CDR3: TGCGCCAGCAGCCAAGACCTACCCACCGAATTTCGGGGCTACACCTTC. Its translation is CASSQDLPTEFRGYTF.

The gene calls are TRBV10-2 and TRBJ1-5; D unclear. Trimming shortened V by 4 bases and J by 2 bases, and 12 bases separated the two germline ends. This CDR3 region has 15 residues. CDR1 WSHSY and CDR2 SAAADI come from the germline V gene. The CDR3 is CASSGRGRGNQPQHF. CDR3 coding DNA: TGCGCCAGCAGTGGGCGGGGTCGGGGCAATCAGCCCCAGCATTTT.

The rearrangement joins TRBV5-1 to TRBJ2-1, with TRBD2 matching 7 bases. V shed 1 base and J 2 bases; nucleotides not matched to a gene: 3. The germline CDR1 and CDR2 sequences are SGHRS and YFSETQ. The CDR3 loop spans 15 amino acids. The CDR3 here is CASSLTGGTYNEQFF. DNA for the CDR3: TGCGCCAGCAGCTTGACGGGAGGCACCTACAATGAGCAGTTCTTC. The full variable domain, its missing parts supplied by reference TRBV5-1 and TRBJ2-1, is KAGVTQTPRYLIKTRGQQVTLSCSPISGHRSVSWYQQTPGQGLQFLFEYFSETQRNKGNFPGRFSGRQFSNSRSEMNVSTLELGDSALYLCASSLTGGTYNEQFFGPGTRLTVL.

The chain links TRBV5-1 to TRBJ2-3; the match to TRBD1 covers 7 bases. J lost 5 bases, V lost 2 bases, and 14 bases had no gene match. The CDR3 totals 17 residues. Per the germline V gene, CDR1 is SGHRS and CDR2 is YFSETQ. The CDR3 here is CASSFLLGQQTGDTQYF. CDR3 coding DNA: TGCGCCAGCAGCTTCCTTCTGGGACAGCAGACAGGAGATACGCAGTATTTT.

This chain links TRBV7-3 with TRBJ2-1; D perhaps matches TRBD2 (6 bases). Germline CDR1 is SGHTA and CDR2 is FQGTGA. This CDR3 region has 12 residues. The V and J ends lost 2 bases and 9 bases respectively, with 8 bases between them. The CDR3 sequence is CASSLGAGEQFF. Written as DNA, the CDR3 is TGTGCCAGCAGCTTAGGAGCGGGTGAGCAGTTCTTC.

The chain carries TRBV5-1 and TRBJ1-4; 7 bases match TRBD1. This CDR3 spans 17 amino acids. Germline assignment: CDR1 SGHRS and CDR2 YFSETQ. J lost 0 bases, V lost 2 bases, and 7 bases had no gene match. The CDR3 DNA reads TGCGCCAGCAGCTTCGGAGGGGGCCTTACAACTAATGAAAAACTGTTTTTT. Its translation: CASSFGGGLTTNEKLFF.

The CDR3 loop reads CATSPQGLSSGNTIYF. The CDR3 bases are TGTGCCACCAGCCCACAGGGCTTGAGCTCTGGAAACACCATATATTTT. The chain is built from TRBV15 and TRBJ1-3; possible D gene TRBD1, 6 bases. CDR1 LNHNV and CDR2 YYDKDF come from the germline V gene (reference sequence). The CDR3 spans 16 residues. Deletions cut 5 bases from V and 0 bases from J, with 14 bases between.

The rearrangement joins TRBV24-1 to TRBJ1-1, with no clear D. This CDR3 has 14 amino acids. V was trimmed by 6 bases and J by 3 bases, leaving 13 bases between them. Per germline, CDR1 KGHDR and CDR2 SFDVKD. The CDR3 region is CATSKEGGHTEAFF. CDR3 coding DNA: TGTGCCACCAGTAAGGAGGGAGGACACACTGAAGCTTTCTTT.

The CDR3 loop reads CASSLTAGEQYF. CDR3 in DNA: TGCGCCAGCAGCTTGACCGCAGGGGAGCAGTACTTC. The chain carries TRBV5-1 and TRBJ2-7; TRBD1 is a possible D gene (5 bases). Germline V gives CDR1 SGHRS, CDR2 YFSETQ. V was pared by 1 base and J by 7 bases, with 9 bases between. This CDR3 spans 12 amino acids.

The rearrangement joins TRBV7-3 to TRBJ2-1; TRBD2 aligns across 13 bases. The trim removed 5 bases at V and 4 bases at J, leaving 14 bases unmatched. The length of the CDR3 is 19 residues. The germline V gene has CDR1 SGHTA and CDR2 FQGTGA. CDR3 amino acids: CASSPRSTSGRARYNEQFF. The CDR3 DNA is TGTGCCAGCAGCCCAAGGTCCACTAGCGGGAGGGCCAGGTACAATGAGCAGTTCTTC.

This clone was recorded once. This sequence joins TRBV19 and TRBJ1-2; a possible D gene is TRBD1 (6 bases). Germline V gene lookup returns CDR1 LNHDA and CDR2 SQIVND (reference sequence). The V end lost 7 bases, the J end lost 3 bases, and 18 bases lay between the germline ends. The CDR3 length is 15 residues. In DNA, the CDR3 is TGTGCCAGTACTCCGGTGGAAGGGGGAGACTATGGCTACACCTTC. Its translation: CASTPVEGGDYGYTF. The full variable domain, completed using reference TRBV19 and TRBJ1-2, is DGGITQSPKYLFRKEGQNVTLSCEQNLNHDAMYWYRQDPGQGLRLIYYSQIVNDFQKGDIAEGYSVSREKKESFPLTVTSAQKNPTAFYLCASTPVEGGDYGYTFGSGTRLTVV.

The V and J genes are TRBV5-1 and TRBJ2-7; D is perhaps TRBD2 (5 bases). The germline CDR1 and CDR2 sequences are SGHRS and YFSETQ. The CDR3 is 14 amino acids. V gave up 1 base and J gave up 2 bases, with 10 bases separating them. CDR3 loop: CASSLPGMTYEQYF. In nucleotides, the CDR3 is TGCGCCAGCAGCTTGCCCGGGATGACCTACGAGCAGTACTTC.

V and J are TRBV5-4 and TRBJ1-2, with D possibly TRBD1 on 5 matching bases. Germline V gene sequence: CDR1 SGHNT, CDR2 YYREEE (reference sequence). Trimming stripped 0 bases from V and 5 bases from J, with 11 bases between. The CDR3 extends over 14 amino acids. This chain's CDR3 is CASSLDGGDYGYTF. CDR3 sequence (DNA): TGTGCCAGCAGCTTGGATGGGGGGGATTATGGCTACACCTTC. The variable domain in full, with the rest retrieved from reference TRBV5-4 and TRBJ1-2, is ETGVTQSPTHLIKTRGQQVTLRCSSQSGHNTVSWYQQALGQGPQFIFQYYREEENGRGNFPPRFSGLQFPNYSSELNVNALELDDSALYLCASSLDGGDYGYTFGSGTRLTVV.

This sequence joins TRBV6-1 and TRBJ2-7; TRBD1 matches at 12 bases. The V gene's germline CDR1 is MNHNS and CDR2 SASEGT. V lost 3 bases, J lost 7 bases, and 4 bases stayed unmatched. The CDR3 contains 14 residues. CDR3 protein: CASSDRDRGREQYF. In nucleotides, the CDR3 is TGTGCCAGCAGTGACCGGGACAGGGGGCGGGAGCAGTACTTC.

This clone was observed a few times. This CDR3 is CASNRVNEKLFF. CDR3 nucleotide sequence: TGTGCCAGTAACAGGGTTAATGAAAAACTGTTTTTT. This chain uses TRBV19 with TRBJ1-4, with D possibly matching TRBD1 (6 bases). This CDR3 is 12 amino acids long. Germline V gene lookup returns CDR1 LNHDA and CDR2 SQIVND (reference sequence). With 7 bases removed from V and 4 bases from J, the gap between germline ends came to 7 bases.

In this sample, this clone turned up once. The chain recombines TRBV28 with TRBJ1-5; 10 bases map to TRBD1. V gave up 7 bases and J gave up 4 bases; unmatched junction bases: 10. From germline, CDR1 is MDHEN and CDR2 SYDVKM. The CDR3 is 16 residues long. For the CDR3, the DNA is TGTGCCAGCACCTCCTCCGGGACAGGGGTTAATCAGCCCCAGCATTTT. As protein: CASTSSGTGVNQPQHF.

With respect to this clone: Distinct nucleotide sequences in the sample also encode this CDR3. The chain is built from TRBV29-1 and TRBJ2-1; 7 bases are a match to TRBD2. Germline-derived CDR1 and CDR2 are SQVTM and ANQGSEA. The CDR3 spans 14 residues. V lost 3 bases, J lost 4 bases, and 6 bases stayed unmatched. Written as DNA, the CDR3 is TGCAGCGTTGAGGGGCTAGCGGCGTACAATGAGCAGTTCTTC. Residues: CSVEGLAAYNEQFF.

The chain uses TRBV10-3 and TRBJ1-1; unclear D gene. The CDR3 has 16 residues. The V gene lost 0 bases and the J gene lost 4 bases, with 15 bases spanning the gap. Germline values: CDR1 ENHRY, CDR2 SYGVKD. In DNA form, the CDR3 reads TGTGCCATCAGTGAGTCGACTCGCTATTCGAGCACTGAAGCTTTCTTT. It codes for CAISESTRYSSTEAFF.

Here the CDR3 DNA reads TGTGCCAGCAGCTTTCAGGGAGGAAACACTGAAGCTTTCTTT. Its translation is CASSFQGGNTEAFF. The genes are TRBV11-3 and TRBJ1-1, with D possibly being TRBD1 (5 bases). V dropped 3 bases and J dropped 2 bases, with 10 bases sitting between them. This CDR3 has 14 residues. Germline loops: CDR1 SGHNT, CDR2 YENEEA.